The T cell receptor beta chain under discussion was sequenced for a study of cytomegalovirus exposure and HLA in healthy donors. Germline CDR1 and CDR2: SEHNR and FQNEAQ (reference sequence). J lost 1 base, V lost 5 bases, and 6 bases had no gene match. This CDR3 has 15 amino acids. The PCR contained 60 Vbeta and 13 Jbeta primers. Libraries were prepared by immunoSEQ multiplex PCR; TCRdb keeps only in-frame clonotypes and omits some of them. The sample carries some 110,000 clones, over 60% recorded once. The source of this sequence is a man aged 50-59 years in good health and CMV-seronegative. This chain joins TRBV7-9 and TRBJ1-2; TRBD1 aligns across 8 bases. Sequenced material: PBMCs. Here the CDR3 DNA reads TGTGCCAGCAGCGATGGACAGGGATTTAACTATGGCTACACCTTC. It codes for CASSDGQGFNYGYTF.